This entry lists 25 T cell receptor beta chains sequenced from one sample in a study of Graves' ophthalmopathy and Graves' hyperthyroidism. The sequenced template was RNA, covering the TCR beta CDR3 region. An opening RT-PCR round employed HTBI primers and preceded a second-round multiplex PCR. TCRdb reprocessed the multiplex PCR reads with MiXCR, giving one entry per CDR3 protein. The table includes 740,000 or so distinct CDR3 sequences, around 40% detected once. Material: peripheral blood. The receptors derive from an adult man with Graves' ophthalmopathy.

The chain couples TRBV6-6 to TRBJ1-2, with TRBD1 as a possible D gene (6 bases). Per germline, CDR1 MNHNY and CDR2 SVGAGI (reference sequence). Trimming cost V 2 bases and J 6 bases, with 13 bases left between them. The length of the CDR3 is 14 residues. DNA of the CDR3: TGTGCCAGCAGTTACCGGCGGGGGCTGGATGGCTACACCTTC. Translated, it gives CASSYRRGLDGYTF.

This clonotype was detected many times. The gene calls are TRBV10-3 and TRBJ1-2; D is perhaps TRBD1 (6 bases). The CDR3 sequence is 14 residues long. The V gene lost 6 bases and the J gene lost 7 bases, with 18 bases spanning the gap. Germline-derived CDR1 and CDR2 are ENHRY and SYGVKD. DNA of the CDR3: TGTGCCATCAGGGGGCCGGGGGCGCCTGGTGGCTACACCTTC. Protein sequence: CAIRGPGAPGGYTF.

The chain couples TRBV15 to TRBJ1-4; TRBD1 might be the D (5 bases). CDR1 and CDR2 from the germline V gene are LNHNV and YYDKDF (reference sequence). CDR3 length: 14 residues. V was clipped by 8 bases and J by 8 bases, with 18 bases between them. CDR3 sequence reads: CATVRRDGWEKLFF. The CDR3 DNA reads TGTGCCACCGTCCGGAGGGACGGTTGGGAAAAACTGTTTTTT.

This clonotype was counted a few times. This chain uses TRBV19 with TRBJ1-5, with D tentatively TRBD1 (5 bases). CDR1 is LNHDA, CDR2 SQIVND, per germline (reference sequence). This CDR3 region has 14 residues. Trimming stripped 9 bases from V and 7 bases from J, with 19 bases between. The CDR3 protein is CASSPGGPRQPQHF. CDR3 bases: TGTGCCAGCAGCCCCGGGGGTCCCAGGCAGCCCCAGCATTTT. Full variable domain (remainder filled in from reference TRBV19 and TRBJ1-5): DGGITQSPKYLFRKEGQNVTLSCEQNLNHDAMYWYRQDPGQGLRLIYYSQIVNDFQKGDIAEGYSVSREKKESFPLTVTSAQKNPTAFYLCASSPGGPRQPQHFGDGTRLSIL.

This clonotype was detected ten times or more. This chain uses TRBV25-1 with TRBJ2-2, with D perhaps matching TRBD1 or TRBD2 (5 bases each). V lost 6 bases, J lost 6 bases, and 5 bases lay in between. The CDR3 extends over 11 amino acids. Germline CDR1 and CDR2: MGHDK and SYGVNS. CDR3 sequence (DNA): TGTGCCAGCAGGGGGGCCGGGGAGCTGTTTTTT. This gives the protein CASRGAGELFF.

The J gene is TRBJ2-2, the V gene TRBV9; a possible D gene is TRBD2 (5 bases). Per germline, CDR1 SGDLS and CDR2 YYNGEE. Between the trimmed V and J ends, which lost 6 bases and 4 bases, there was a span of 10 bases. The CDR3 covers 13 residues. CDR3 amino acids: CASNSEGTGELFF. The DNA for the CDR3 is TGTGCCAGCAACAGCGAGGGCACCGGGGAGCTGTTTTTT.

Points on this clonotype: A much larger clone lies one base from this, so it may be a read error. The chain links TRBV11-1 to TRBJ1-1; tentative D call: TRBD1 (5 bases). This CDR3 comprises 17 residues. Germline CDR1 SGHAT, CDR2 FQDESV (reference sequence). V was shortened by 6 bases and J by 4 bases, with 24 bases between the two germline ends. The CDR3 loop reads CASSDSKRDPFATEAFF. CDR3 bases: TGTGCCAGCAGTGATTCCAAACGGGACCCCTTTGCCACTGAAGCTTTCTTT.

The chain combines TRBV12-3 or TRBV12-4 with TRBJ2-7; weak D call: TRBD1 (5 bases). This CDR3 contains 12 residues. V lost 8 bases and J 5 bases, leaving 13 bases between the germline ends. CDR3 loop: CASANRIHEQYF. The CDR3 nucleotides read TGTGCCAGCGCGAACAGGATCCACGAGCAGTACTTC.

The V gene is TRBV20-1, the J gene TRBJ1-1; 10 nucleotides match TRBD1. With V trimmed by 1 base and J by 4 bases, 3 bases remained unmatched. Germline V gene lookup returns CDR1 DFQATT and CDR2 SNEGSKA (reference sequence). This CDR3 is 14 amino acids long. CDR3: CSARVGTGATEAFF. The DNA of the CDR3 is TGCAGTGCTAGAGTGGGGACAGGGGCCACTGAAGCTTTCTTT.

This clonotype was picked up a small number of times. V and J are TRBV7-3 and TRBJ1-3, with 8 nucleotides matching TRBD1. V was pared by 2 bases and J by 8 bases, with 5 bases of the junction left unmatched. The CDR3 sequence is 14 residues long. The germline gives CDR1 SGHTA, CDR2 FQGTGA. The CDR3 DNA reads TGTGCCAGCAGCTTAGCCGGACAGGGAGACACCATATATTTT. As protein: CASSLAGQGDTIYF.

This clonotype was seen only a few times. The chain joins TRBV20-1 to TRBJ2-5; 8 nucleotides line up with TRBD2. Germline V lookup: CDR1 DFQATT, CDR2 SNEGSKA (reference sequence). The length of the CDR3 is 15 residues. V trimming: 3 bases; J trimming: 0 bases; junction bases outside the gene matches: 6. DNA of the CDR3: TGCAGTGCTAGTCCTACACTAGCGGACCAAGAGACCCAGTACTTC. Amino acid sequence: CSASPTLADQETQYF.

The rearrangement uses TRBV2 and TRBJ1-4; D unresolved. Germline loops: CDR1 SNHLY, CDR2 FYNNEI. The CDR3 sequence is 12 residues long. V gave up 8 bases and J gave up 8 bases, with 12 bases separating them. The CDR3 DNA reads TGTGCCAGCGGAGCCTACGGAGAAAAACTGTTTTTT. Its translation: CASGAYGEKLFF. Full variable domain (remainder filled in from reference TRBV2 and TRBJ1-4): EPEVTQTPSHQVTQMGQEVILRCVPISNHLYFYWYRQILGQKVEFLVSFYNNEISEKSEIFDDQFSVERPDGSNFTLKIRSTKLEDSAMYFCASGAYGEKLFFGSGTQLSVL.

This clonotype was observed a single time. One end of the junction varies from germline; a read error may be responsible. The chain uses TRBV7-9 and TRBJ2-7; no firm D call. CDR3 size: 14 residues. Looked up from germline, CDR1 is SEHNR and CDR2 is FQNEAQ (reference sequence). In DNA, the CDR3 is TGCGCCAGCAGCCAAGGCCAGCACAGCTACGAGCAGTACTTC. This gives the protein CASSQGQHSYEQYF.

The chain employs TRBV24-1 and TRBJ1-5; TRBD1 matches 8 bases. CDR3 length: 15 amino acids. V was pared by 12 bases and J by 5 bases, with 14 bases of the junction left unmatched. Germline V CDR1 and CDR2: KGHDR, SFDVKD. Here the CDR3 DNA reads TGTGCCGAACTCCCGGGACAGGTAACGCATCAGCCCCAGCATTTT. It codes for CAELPGQVTHQPQHF.

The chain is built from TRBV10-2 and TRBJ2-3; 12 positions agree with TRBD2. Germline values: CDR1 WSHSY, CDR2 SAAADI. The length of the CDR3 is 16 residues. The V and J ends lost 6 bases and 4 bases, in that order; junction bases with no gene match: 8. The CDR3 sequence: CASRKRTSGEADTQYF. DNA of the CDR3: TGCGCCAGCAGGAAGCGGACTAGCGGGGAAGCAGATACGCAGTATTTT.

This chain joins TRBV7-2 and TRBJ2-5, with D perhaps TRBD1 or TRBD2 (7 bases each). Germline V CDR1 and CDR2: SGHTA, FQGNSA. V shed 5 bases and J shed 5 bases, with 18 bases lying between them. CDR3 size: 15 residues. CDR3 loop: CASSAAAQGGETQYF. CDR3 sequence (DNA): TGTGCCAGCAGCGCCGCGGCGCAGGGGGGGGAGACCCAGTACTTC.

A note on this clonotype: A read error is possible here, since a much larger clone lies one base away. The CDR3 DNA follows: TGTGCCAGAGACCAAACGAACACTGAAGCTTTCTTT. Its translation is CARDQTNTEAFF. V usage is TRBV2 and J usage is TRBJ1-1; no reliable D call. Trimming stripped 9 bases from V and 1 base from J, with 9 bases between. This CDR3 is built from 12 residues. Looked up from germline, CDR1 is SNHLY and CDR2 is FYNNEI.

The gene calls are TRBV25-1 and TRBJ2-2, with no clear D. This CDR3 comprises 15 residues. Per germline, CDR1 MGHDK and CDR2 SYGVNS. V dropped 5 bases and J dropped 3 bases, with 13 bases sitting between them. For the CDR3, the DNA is TGTGCCAGCAGTCGTAGAGGATCGGACACCGGGGAGCTGTTTTTT. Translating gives CASSRRGSDTGELFF.

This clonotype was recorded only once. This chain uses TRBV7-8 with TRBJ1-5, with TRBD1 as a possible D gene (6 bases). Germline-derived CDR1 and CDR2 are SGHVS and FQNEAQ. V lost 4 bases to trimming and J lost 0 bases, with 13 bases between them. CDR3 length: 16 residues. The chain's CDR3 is CASSSGTRYSNQPQHF. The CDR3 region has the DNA TGTGCCAGCAGCTCCGGGACACGATATAGCAATCAGCCCCAGCATTTT.

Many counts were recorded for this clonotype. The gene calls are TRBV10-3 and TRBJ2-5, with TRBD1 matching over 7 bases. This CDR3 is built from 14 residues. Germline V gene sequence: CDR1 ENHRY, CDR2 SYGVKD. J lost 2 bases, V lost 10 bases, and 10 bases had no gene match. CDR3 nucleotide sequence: TGTGCCAGCCTTCGGGACAGTATGCAAGAGACCCAGTACTTC. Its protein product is CASLRDSMQETQYF.

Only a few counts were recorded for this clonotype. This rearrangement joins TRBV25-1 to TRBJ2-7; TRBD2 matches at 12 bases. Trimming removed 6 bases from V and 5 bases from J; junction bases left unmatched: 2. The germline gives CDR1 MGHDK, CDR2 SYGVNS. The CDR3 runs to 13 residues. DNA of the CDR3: TGTGCCAGCAGGAGACTAGCGGGAGACGAGCAGTACTTC. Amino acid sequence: CASRRLAGDEQYF.

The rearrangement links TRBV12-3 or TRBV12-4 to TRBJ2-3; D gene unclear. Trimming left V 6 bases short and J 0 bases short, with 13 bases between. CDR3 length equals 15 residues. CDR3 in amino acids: CASSQGLSSTDTQYF. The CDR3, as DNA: TGTGCCAGCAGCCAAGGATTGTCTAGCACAGATACGCAGTATTTT.

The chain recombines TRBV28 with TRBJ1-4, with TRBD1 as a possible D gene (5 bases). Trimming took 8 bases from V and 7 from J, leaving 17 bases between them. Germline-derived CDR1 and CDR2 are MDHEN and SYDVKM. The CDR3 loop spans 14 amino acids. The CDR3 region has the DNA TGTGCCAGCCACCCGATGGGGCTAGGTGAAAAACTGTTTTTT. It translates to CASHPMGLGEKLFF.

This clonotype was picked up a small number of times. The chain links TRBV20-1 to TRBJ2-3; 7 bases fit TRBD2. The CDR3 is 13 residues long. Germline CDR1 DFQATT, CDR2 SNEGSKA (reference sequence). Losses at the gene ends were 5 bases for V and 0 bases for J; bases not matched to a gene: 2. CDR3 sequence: CSASGGSTDTQYF. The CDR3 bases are TGCAGTGCTTCGGGGGGAAGCACAGATACGCAGTATTTT.

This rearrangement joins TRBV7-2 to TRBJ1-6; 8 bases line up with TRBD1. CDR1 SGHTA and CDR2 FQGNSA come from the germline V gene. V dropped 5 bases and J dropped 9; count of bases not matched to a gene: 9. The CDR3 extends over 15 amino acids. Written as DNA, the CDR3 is TGTGCCAGCAGCGGCTCAGGGGGCAGCCCTTCACCCCTCCACTTT. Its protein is CASSGSGGSPSPLHF.